This record concerns one TCR beta chain sequence. The clone's antigen remains unknown. No much larger clonotype is one base removed from it; base qualities were not supplied. This sample stems from a study of blood T cell repertoires in COVID-19 (dated by TCRdb to 2018 to 2021). Turning to the overall study: Samples from collaborators originated in the United States, Italy and Spain and spanned both the acute and convalescent phases of COVID-19. Sample metadata almost always included a de-identified subject ID, COVID-19 status, age in years and sex. Samples came from the ongoing ImmuneRACE study (first 160 participants) plus 1,254 subjects from 6 global collaborators. Subjects who had been exposed to COVID-19, were actively infected with it, or had recovered from it provided the deeply sampled blood TCRbeta repertoires that made up the dataset. The prospective study material was composed of cDNA or gDNA derived from T cells, B-cell-depleted T cells, or PBMCs. The repertoires were released in a freely available public database meant as a resource for research on the immune response to SARS-CoV-2. HLA class I and class II types, where available, came from metadata supplied by the sample provider rather than from assay-based typing. Overall study results and their limits: The amount of clinical and demographic metadata varied by source and participant and was provided uncurated.

The V end loses 5 bases and the J end loses 4 bases, and a stretch of 12 bases separates them. The germline V gene supplies CDR1 SGHTA and CDR2 FQGNSA. From cysteine to phenylalanine, the CDR3 is 14 amino acids long. Of the read, only the CDR3 DNA is kept; its 42 bases are in frame from base 1. TCRbeta CDR3 regions were amplified from genomic DNA using the immunoSEQ Assay, a bias-controlled multiplex PCR. On the study's bioinformatics: The number of nucleated cells in each sample was estimated from the amplification of reference gene primers within the assay. To quantify the absolute abundance of each unique TCRbeta CDR3 rearrangement, sequence reads were collapsed and filtered. For each sample, productive Simpson clonality was calculated by taking the square root of Simpson's diversity index across productive rearrangements. TCRdb stores this immuneACCESS table with in-frame sequences only. Part of the clones is absent; in the studies checked, under half of the shortfall reflects unresolved V genes, and no reason is known for the rest. V and J calls plus clone size are reproduced from that table; the DNA served to infer D and trimming. For this sample the table gives 70,000 or so clones, of which more than 90% were detected only once. Together, the top ten hold approximately 1.5% of the sample.

Each collaborating institution followed its own protocols to collect whole blood in K2EDTA tubes. For TCRbeta analysis, collaborators shipped samples in one of three forms: frozen whole blood, isolated PBMCs, or DNA extracted from either of those sample types. Sample: peripheral blood. The chain uses TRBV7-2 and TRBJ1-5; the D gene identity is not certain. The origin of this receptor is a man aged 45-65 years with acute or convalescent COVID-19. This receptor carries the CDR3 CASSGAAGNQPQHF. The sequence in DNA is TGTGCCAGCAGCGGCGCAGCGGGAAATCAGCCCCAGCATTTT.